The 30 T cell receptor beta chains below were found in one sample sequenced in a study of T cell responses to AZD1222 COVID-19 vaccine. Repertoires were generated with immunoSEQ multiplex PCR, while TCRdb's copy carries only in-frame clones and drops some. Here the sample spans about 74,000 clones, roughly 89% being singletons. Sequenced here: peripheral blood, sampled on day 0 of AZD1222 vaccination. Receptors were obtained from an adult in good health.

The rearrangement joins TRBV30 to TRBJ1-3; D remains unclear. Trimming shortened V by 4 bases and J by 8 bases, and 9 bases separated the two germline ends. Germline loops: CDR1 GTSNPN, CDR2 SVGIG (reference sequence). There are 11 residues in the CDR3. In nucleotides, the CDR3 is TGTGCCTGGACTAATGTGGACACCATATATTTT. The encoded protein is CAWTNVDTIYF.

This sequence joins TRBV30 and TRBJ1-2, with 10 bases aligning to TRBD1. CDR3 length equals 14 residues. Germline V gene lookup returns CDR1 GTSNPN and CDR2 SVGIG (reference sequence). Trimming at V came to 3 bases and at J to 5 bases, leaving 6 bases not matched to a gene. The CDR3 protein is CAWRGQGSWYGYTF. Here the CDR3 DNA reads TGTGCCTGGAGGGGACAGGGGTCTTGGTATGGCTACACCTTC.

This chain uses TRBV28 with TRBJ2-5; D perhaps matches TRBD2 (5 bases). CDR3 size: 12 residues. Trimming took 8 bases from V and 1 from J, leaving 8 bases between them. CDR1 is MDHEN, CDR2 SYDVKM, per germline. The CDR3 bases are TGTGCCAGCCGGAGGCTCCAAGAGACCCAGTACTTC. It is translated as CASRRLQETQYF.

The V call is TRBV11-2, the J call TRBJ2-7, with D perhaps given as TRBD1 or TRBD2 (6 bases each). V was cut by 2 bases and J by 4 bases, with 12 bases left in between. Germline CDR1 reads SGHAT; CDR2 reads FQNNGV. CDR3 length equals 14 residues. The CDR3 loop reads CASSLRGGPYEQYF. The CDR3 nucleotides read TGTGCCAGCAGCTTAAGAGGGGGGCCATACGAGCAGTACTTC.

This clone was counted a few times. The chain employs TRBV7-2 and TRBJ2-6, with unresolved D. V lost 2 bases to trimming and J lost 4 bases, with 6 bases between them. The CDR3 totals 14 residues. Germline V CDR1 and CDR2: SGHTA, FQGNSA. CDR3 sequence reads: CASSLYAGANVLTF. CDR3 coding DNA: TGTGCCAGCAGCTTATATGCGGGGGCCAACGTCCTGACTTTC.

The V call is TRBV30, the J call TRBJ1-3, with TRBD1 matching over 7 bases. The CDR3 has 15 amino acids. Germline CDR1 GTSNPN, CDR2 SVGIG (reference sequence). V gave up 3 bases and J gave up 4 bases; unmatched junction bases: 9. In DNA, the CDR3 is TGTGCCTGGAGCGCAGGACAGGCCCTAGGAAACACCATATATTTT. This codes for CAWSAGQALGNTIYF.

The chain combines TRBV14 with TRBJ2-3, with D perhaps TRBD2 (5 bases). The germline V gene has CDR1 SGHDN and CDR2 FVKESK. V lost 5 bases, J lost 4 bases, and 16 bases lay in between. The CDR3 length is 15 residues. CDR3 in amino acids: CASSSHDYPADTQYF. The CDR3, as DNA: TGTGCCAGCAGCTCCCACGACTACCCCGCAGATACGCAGTATTTT.

The genes are TRBV7-2 and TRBJ1-2; 8 bases map to TRBD1. CDR3 length equals 13 residues. V was clipped by 6 bases and J by 2 bases; unmatched bases: 2. CDR1 SGHTA and CDR2 FQGNSA come from the germline V gene. The CDR3 nucleotides read TGTGCCAGCAGTAGGACAGGGAACTATGGCTACACCTTC. Protein product: CASSRTGNYGYTF.

This clone is a singleton in its sample. The V gene is TRBV3-1 (or the pseudogene TRBV3-2), the J gene TRBJ2-1; the D gene is possibly TRBD2 (6 bases). This CDR3 is 18 amino acids long. Germline assignment: CDR1 LGHDT and CDR2 YNNKEL (reference sequence). The germline V and J ends were trimmed by 1 base and 4 bases, with 20 bases remaining between them. The CDR3 spells CASSQGGGIGYLYNEQFF. Here the CDR3 DNA reads TGTGCCAGCAGCCAAGGGGGCGGGATCGGGTACTTGTACAATGAGCAGTTCTTC.

The genes are TRBV6-6 and TRBJ1-5, with TRBD1 identical over 9 bases. Looked up from germline, CDR1 is MNHNY and CDR2 is SVGAGI (reference sequence). CDR3 length: 19 residues. The trim removed 5 bases at V and 1 base at J, leaving 15 bases unmatched. This CDR3 reads CASSPSGQGRAWSNQPQHF. CDR3 DNA sequence: TGTGCCAGCAGTCCCTCGGGACAGGGACGTGCTTGGAGCAATCAGCCCCAGCATTTT.

The chain couples TRBV28 to TRBJ2-1, with no clear D. The germline V and J ends were trimmed by 7 bases and 4 bases, with 11 bases remaining between them. The germline V gene has CDR1 MDHEN and CDR2 SYDVKM. The CDR3 runs to 13 residues. The CDR3 here is CASNIDGYNEQFF. The CDR3 coding sequence is TGTGCCAGCAACATAGACGGATACAATGAGCAGTTCTTC.

CDR3 DNA sequence: TGTGCCAGCAGTTTAGGCGCTGGCTACGAGCAGTACTTC. This translates into CASSLGAGYEQYF. The V and J genes are TRBV27 and TRBJ2-7; no reliable D call. Germline V gene sequence: CDR1 MNHEY, CDR2 SMNVEV (reference sequence). The CDR3 runs to 13 residues. Trimming removed 2 bases at V and 3 bases at J, with 8 bases between.

The genes are TRBV27 and TRBJ2-5; D gene unclear. Germline V CDR1 and CDR2: MNHEY, SMNVEV (reference sequence). V gave up 2 bases and J gave up 5 bases, with 12 bases separating them. The CDR3 contains 14 residues. The CDR3: CASSLRATSETQYF. The CDR3 DNA reads TGTGCCAGCAGTTTAAGGGCTACATCCGAGACCCAGTACTTC.

The chain uses TRBV5-8 and TRBJ2-7; D remains ambiguous. V lost 1 base and J 4 bases, leaving 15 bases between the germline ends. Per the germline V gene, CDR1 is SGHTS and CDR2 is YDEGEE. The CDR3 length is 15 residues. For the CDR3, the DNA is TGTGCCAGCAGCTTGTCGCGAGTTATGATTTACGAGCAGTACTTC. Translation gives CASSLSRVMIYEQYF. Filled out from reference TRBV5-8 and TRBJ2-7, the complete variable domain reads EAGVTQSPTHLIKTRGQQATLRCSPISGHTSVYWYQQALGLGLQFLLWYDEGEERNRGNFPPRFSGRQFPNYSSELNVNALELEDSALYLCASSLSRVMIYEQYFGPGTRLTVT.

The V and J genes are TRBV5-4 and TRBJ2-1; 8 bases map to TRBD2. The CDR3 consists of 13 residues. Losses at the gene ends were 2 bases for V and 6 bases for J; bases not matched to a gene: 1. Germline CDR1 and CDR2: SGHNT and YYREEE (reference sequence). In nucleotides, the CDR3 is TGTGCCAGCAGCTTACGGGGGGGCAATGAGCAGTTCTTC. Encoded protein: CASSLRGGNEQFF.

V is TRBV7-6 and J is TRBJ1-3, with 9 bases that match TRBD1. The CDR3 spans 15 residues. Germline CDR1 reads SGHVS; CDR2 reads FNYEAQ. With 6 bases clipped from V and 3 bases from J, the junction kept 6 bases outside the gene matches. CDR3 protein: CASRLTGGHGNTIYF. The CDR3 nucleotides read TGTGCCAGCAGACTCACAGGGGGCCATGGAAACACCATATATTTT.

The chain employs TRBV7-8 and TRBJ2-7, with D possibly TRBD1 on 6 matching bases. V was pared by 4 bases and J by 0 bases, with 13 bases between. Per germline, CDR1 SGHVS and CDR2 FQNEAQ. This CDR3 contains 15 residues. The CDR3 bases are TGTGCCAGCAGCTCAACAGGGAATCCCTCCTACGAGCAGTACTTC. Encoded protein: CASSSTGNPSYEQYF.

The chain recombines TRBV4-1 with TRBJ1-5; D gene unclear. CDR3 length: 14 amino acids. The germline gives CDR1 MGHRA, CDR2 YSYEKL. V gave up 0 bases and J gave up 9 bases, with 12 bases separating them. The CDR3 loop reads CASSQDTRPVPQHF. The CDR3 DNA is TGCGCCAGCAGCCAAGACACCCGCCCGGTGCCCCAGCATTTT.

The chain is built from TRBV10-3 and TRBJ1-2; 10 nucleotides agree with TRBD1. Germline CDR1 reads ENHRY; CDR2 reads SYGVKD. This CDR3 contains 15 residues. The V segment lost 5 bases and the J segment 4 bases; nucleotides outside the gene matches: 7. CDR3 coding DNA: TGTGCCATCAGTATGGGACAGGGGCCTGGCTATGGCTACACCTTC. It encodes CAISMGQGPGYGYTF.

V is TRBV9 and J is TRBJ2-5, with D unresolved. The CDR3 covers 14 residues. The germline gives CDR1 SGDLS, CDR2 YYNGEE. Trimming removed 0 bases at V and 4 bases at J, with 10 bases between. CDR3 in DNA: TGTGCCAGCAGCGTAGGGGTGGGCTCAGAGACCCAGTACTTC. Protein: CASSVGVGSETQYF.

The V gene is TRBV3-1 (or the pseudogene TRBV3-2), the J gene TRBJ1-1; D might be TRBD1 (5 bases). This CDR3 is 15 amino acids long. Germline V gives CDR1 LGHDT, CDR2 YNNKEL (reference sequence). V lost 4 bases to trimming and J lost 4 bases, with 16 bases between them. The CDR3 protein is CASSLTRGRLTEAFF. Here the CDR3 DNA reads TGTGCCAGCAGCCTTACCCGGGGACGGCTCACTGAAGCTTTCTTT.

In this sample, this clone turned up once. Written as DNA, the CDR3 is TGTGCCAGCAGCCAAGGCCAGGGATATCGGAAAAAACTGTTTTTT. Protein sequence: CASSQGQGYRKKLFF. The chain combines TRBV3-1 (or the pseudogene TRBV3-2) with TRBJ1-4; a weak D match, TRBD1 (5 bases). Trimming removed 1 base at V and 9 bases at J, with 15 bases between. The V gene's germline CDR1 is LGHDT and CDR2 YNNKEL (reference sequence). The CDR3 extends over 15 amino acids.

The chain recombines TRBV5-4 with TRBJ1-2, with D hard to call. Trimming took off 0 bases at V and 0 bases at J, with 9 bases between the two ends. The CDR3 covers 15 residues. The germline V gene encodes CDR1 SGHNT and CDR2 YYREEE (reference sequence). CDR3 sequence (DNA): TGTGCCAGCAGCTTGGAGGCCGTTTCTAACTATGGCTACACCTTC. This codes for CASSLEAVSNYGYTF.

The table lists this clone with a count of one. The rearrangement links TRBV11-3 to TRBJ2-7; D is perhaps TRBD1 (5 bases). Trimming left V 4 bases short and J 2 bases short, with 18 bases between. The CDR3 covers 16 residues. Germline CDR1 and CDR2: SGHNT and YENEEA. CDR3 nucleotide sequence: TGTGCCAGCAGCTCGATCCAAGCGACAGTCCCCTACGAGCAGTACTTC. Encoded protein: CASSSIQATVPYEQYF.

The chain couples TRBV5-1 to TRBJ2-7; TRBD2 matches 10 bases. Losses at the gene ends were 3 bases for V and 1 base for J; bases not matched to a gene: 4. Germline CDR1 reads SGHRS; CDR2 reads YFSETQ. This CDR3 is built from 15 residues. The CDR3, as DNA: TGCGCCAGCAGCTCGCAGCGGGGGGGTTCCTACGAGCAGTACTTC. This gives the protein CASSSQRGGSYEQYF.

Remarks on this clone: The junction departs from germline at one end; a sequencing error may be responsible. The chain has TRBV7-3 and TRBJ2-1; D is perhaps TRBD1 (6 bases). This CDR3 comprises 15 residues. The germline CDR1 and CDR2 sequences are SGHTA and FQGTGA. The CDR3 protein is CANSPAPQGFNEQFF. The CDR3 DNA is TGTGCCAACAGCCCCGCCCCACAGGGATTCAATGAGCAGTTCTTC.

J is TRBJ2-1 and V is TRBV5-1; 15 positions agree with TRBD2. This CDR3 contains 16 residues. V shed 8 bases and J 3 bases; nucleotides not matched to a gene: 6. Germline V gene data show CDR1 as SGHRS and CDR2 as YFSETQ. Written as DNA, the CDR3 is TGCGCCAGTACCGGACTAGCGGGAGGGTTCTACAATGAGCAGTTCTTC. Its translation: CASTGLAGGFYNEQFF.

This CDR3 reads CASSPVGVGNEQYF. CDR3 DNA sequence: TGTGCCAGCAGCCCCGTAGGCGTAGGAAACGAGCAGTACTTC. The chain links TRBV7-9 to TRBJ2-7, with unresolved D. V was shortened by 5 bases and J by 5 bases, with 16 bases between the two germline ends. The CDR3 spans 14 residues. Germline V CDR1 and CDR2: SEHNR, FQNEAQ (reference sequence).

The chain links TRBV28 to TRBJ1-1; 7 bases agree with TRBD1. Losses at the gene ends were 4 bases for V and 6 bases for J; bases not matched to a gene: 11. CDR1 is MDHEN, CDR2 SYDVKM, per germline. CDR3 length equals 15 residues. The DNA of the CDR3 is TGTGCCAGCAGTTCCCAGGGGGAGAGGGGCGCTGAAGCTTTCTTT. Protein: CASSSQGERGAEAFF.

This sequence joins TRBV10-3 and TRBJ2-4; D might be TRBD1 (5 bases). Per germline, CDR1 ENHRY and CDR2 SYGVKD. V was trimmed by 3 bases and J by 0 bases, leaving 9 bases between them. The CDR3 has 15 residues. CDR3 DNA sequence: TGTGCCATCAGTGACAGACAGTTAGCCAAAAACATTCAGTACTTC. Amino acids: CAISDRQLAKNIQYF.